These 6 T cell receptor beta chains were all obtained from the same sample, sequenced in a study of CD8+CD57+ T cells in acquired aplastic anemia. The template for TCR beta VDJ and CDR3 sequence profiling was genomic DNA. TCRdb fed the reads into MiXCR, producing one record per CDR3 protein. This table has about 190,000 distinct CDR3 sequences, about half appearing once. Input material: sorted CD4+, CD8+, or CD8+CD57+ T cells (not recorded which) from PBMCs. These receptors were taken from a human donor in good health, serving as a control.

This sequence joins TRBV5-1 and TRBJ1-6; perhaps TRBD1 as D (5 bases). There are 17 residues in the CDR3. Per germline, CDR1 SGHRS and CDR2 YFSETQ. Trimming cost V 5 bases and J 7 bases, with 22 bases left between them. Written as DNA, the CDR3 is TGCGCCAGCAGAGAGGGACCGGGGACCACGGCAAATTCACCCCTCCACTTT. Its protein is CASREGPGTTANSPLHF.

In its sample, this clonotype was seen a few times. A read error may explain this, as a much larger clone is one base away. The final CDR3 position lacks the conserved phenylalanine or tryptophan, pointing to a likely read error. The rearrangement links TRBV4-1 to TRBJ1-6; D is undetermined. Between the trimmed V and J ends, which lost 1 base and 7 bases, there was a span of 11 bases. The CDR3 consists of 15 residues. Germline lookup yields CDR1 MGHRA and CDR2 YSYEKL. The CDR3 spells CASSQGPGNNSPLHL. The CDR3 DNA reads TGCGCCAGCAGCCAAGGTCCGGGAAACAATTCACCCCTCCACCTT.

The rearrangement links TRBV2 to TRBJ1-4; maybe TRBD1 (5 bases). CDR1 is SNHLY and CDR2 is FYNNEI in the germline V gene. This CDR3 is built from 14 residues. Between the trimmed V and J ends, which lost 5 bases and 12 bases, there was a span of 19 bases. CDR3 sequence: CASSYGQGGEELFF. The CDR3 DNA is TGTGCCAGCAGTTACGGTCAGGGTGGAGAAGAACTGTTTTTT.

The chain recombines TRBV19 with TRBJ2-1, with 11 positions matching TRBD2. V shed 6 bases, J shed 7 bases, and the junction held 23 bases outside the gene matches. Germline loops: CDR1 LNHDA, CDR2 SQIVND (reference sequence). The CDR3 has 20 residues. CDR3 sequence: CASRLLAGALSGKKGNEQFF. In nucleotides, the CDR3 is TGTGCCAGTAGGTTACTAGCGGGAGCTTTGAGTGGCAAAAAGGGGAATGAGCAGTTCTTC.

Turning to this clonotype: The DNA is left out, because the CDR3 cannot be placed on it with certainty; the CDR3 is given as TCRdb lists it. This chain connects TRBV24-1 to TRBJ1-2. Germline V gene sequence: CDR1 KGHDR, CDR2 SFDVKD. With termini counted, the CDR3 has 14 amino acids. The CDR3 spells CASSPTRYNYGCTF.

The CDR3 reads CSASAGSLSYNEQFF. In DNA, the CDR3 is TGCAGTGCTAGTGCCGGTAGCCTTTCCTACAATGAGCAGTTCTTC. The chain is built from TRBV20-1 and TRBJ2-1, with D unresolved. Per the germline V gene, CDR1 is DFQATT and CDR2 is SNEGSKA (reference sequence). This CDR3 has 15 amino acids. V was pared by 3 bases and J by 1 base, with 13 bases between.